The subject of this entry is one TCR beta chain. This clone came up a few times. The specificity of this receptor is unknown. Base qualities are missing; no much larger clone stands one base away. This sample was included in a study of blood T cell repertoires in COVID-19 (dated by TCRdb to the early 2020s). Regarding the research as a whole: Samples from collaborators originated in the United States, Italy and Spain and spanned both the acute and convalescent phases of COVID-19. The prospective study material was composed of cDNA or gDNA derived from T cells, B-cell-depleted T cells, or PBMCs. The dataset comprised deeply sampled blood TCRbeta repertoires from subjects exposed to, actively infected with, or recovered from COVID-19. The repertoires were released in a freely available public database meant as a resource for research on the immune response to SARS-CoV-2. Samples were obtained from the ongoing ImmuneRACE study (first 160 participants) and from 1,200 or so subjects provided by 6 global collaborators. A de-identified subject ID, COVID-19 status, age in years and sex were almost always included in the sample metadata. HLA class I and class II types, where available, came from metadata supplied by the sample provider rather than from assay-based typing. What the authors observed across the whole study: The quantity of clinical and demographic metadata differed by source and by participant and was supplied without curation.

V is pruned by 6 bases and J by 3 bases, leaving 6 bases of the junction without a gene match. CDR1 LNHDA and CDR2 SQIVND are derived from the germline V gene (reference sequence). The CDR3 runs 15 amino acids, cysteine and phenylalanine included. Left in the record is the CDR3 DNA by itself, 45 bases read in frame from the first base. TCRbeta CDR3 regions were amplified from genomic DNA using the immunoSEQ Assay, a bias-controlled multiplex PCR. Regarding the original processing steps: Within the assay, amplification of reference gene primers was used to estimate how many nucleated cells each sample contained. Sequence reads were collapsed and filtered to measure the absolute abundance of every unique TCRbeta CDR3 rearrangement. For each sample, productive Simpson clonality was calculated by taking the square root of Simpson's diversity index across productive rearrangements. TCRdb's version of the immuneACCESS table is confined to in-frame rearrangements and falls short of the full clone set. An unresolved V gene accounts for under half of the shortfall where checked; the remainder is of unknown origin. The V and J calls and the clone size are those of that table, but D and trimming were determined from the DNA. This sample is represented by about 270,000 clones; 65% to 90% of them were singletons. The top ten hold about 9.1% of the sample.

Enrolling through a virtual design, the prospective study's participants ranged in age from roughly 18 to 95 years and lived across roughly 24 United States geographic areas. Cohort assignment in the prospective study relied on participant-reported clinical history from a screening survey and a study questionnaire. Mobile phlebotomists in the prospective study collected whole blood, serum and a nasopharyngeal or oropharyngeal swab from every participant. Additional blood draws and questionnaires over an approximately two-month period could optionally be provided by prospective study participants. Before DNA extraction, blood samples from the prospective study were shipped at room temperature or frozen.

The sequence is built from TRBV19 and TRBJ2-1; 9 nucleotides in the junction match TRBD2. This sequence was found in a woman between 45 and 65 years old with acute COVID-19. The specimen sequenced was PBMCs or T cells enriched from blood (not recorded which). The DNA sequence reads TGTGCCAGTAGACCTCTAGCGGGGTTCTACAATGAGCAGTTCTTC. This sequence encodes CASRPLAGFYNEQFF.